One sample yielded the 20 T cell receptor beta chains listed below, sequenced in a study of shared clonotypes between healthy human individuals (dated by TCRdb to about 2020). Libraries were built with the immunoSEQ multiplex PCR assay. The table comes from immuneACCESS by way of TCRdb, which keeps in-frame sequences with V and J called. Part of the clones is missing from these tables; in studies checked, under half for an unresolved V gene and the rest for unknown reasons. The sample table lists about 600,000 clones, around 97% of them with a count of one. The biggest ten clones account for 0.057% of the sample. The material sequenced was naive CD4+ T cells sorted from blood. Read against the paper, the sample's cell subset or site label means: CD45RA+ positively selected. Source of these receptors: a woman in her 30s in good health.

The gene calls are TRBV28 and TRBJ2-5; D possibly corresponds to TRBD1 (5 bases). V dropped 8 bases and J dropped 5 bases, with 21 bases sitting between them. Germline V gene sequence: CDR1 MDHEN, CDR2 SYDVKM. This CDR3 is 15 amino acids long. CDR3 loop: CASGAGYRGLETQYF. The CDR3 DNA reads TGTGCCAGCGGTGCAGGGTACAGAGGTTTGGAGACCCAGTACTTC.

The table lists this clone with a count of one. The chain links TRBV2 to TRBJ2-3; weak D call: TRBD2 (5 bases). Per germline, CDR1 SNHLY and CDR2 FYNNEI. The CDR3 covers 14 residues. Between the trimmed V and J ends, which lost 6 bases and 0 bases, there was a span of 10 bases. CDR3 in amino acids: CASRGGPSTDTQYF. The CDR3 nucleotides are TGTGCCAGCAGAGGCGGGCCTAGCACAGATACGCAGTATTTT.

V gene TRBV27 combines with J gene TRBJ2-5; maybe TRBD1 (6 bases). The V end was cut by 6 bases, the J end by 5 bases, with 22 bases between. The CDR3 totals 16 residues. Germline lookup yields CDR1 MNHEY and CDR2 SMNVEV (reference sequence). The CDR3 DNA follows: TGTGCCAGCAGGGACCCTCGGCGCAGGGGTTGGGAGACCCAGTACTTC. Residues: CASRDPRRRGWETQYF.

This chain links TRBV6-1 with TRBJ2-7; D remains unclear. The V end lost 5 bases, the J end lost 5 bases, and 13 bases lay between the germline ends. The CDR3 sequence is 13 residues long. The germline V gene encodes CDR1 MNHNS and CDR2 SASEGT. The CDR3 reads CASSSQPPHEQYF. In nucleotides, the CDR3 is TGTGCCAGCAGTAGCCAACCGCCCCACGAGCAGTACTTC.

This chain connects TRBV4-1 to TRBJ2-1; D gene ambiguous. There are 19 residues in the CDR3. Trimming stripped 1 base from V and 2 bases from J, with 21 bases between. In germline, CDR1 is MGHRA, CDR2 YSYEKL. The CDR3 sequence is CASSQGRVLRTGPYNEQFF. The CDR3 DNA is TGCGCCAGCAGCCAAGGGCGCGTGCTCAGAACCGGGCCCTACAATGAGCAGTTCTTC.

The chain has TRBV28 and TRBJ2-1; weak D call: TRBD2 (5 bases). Germline V CDR1 and CDR2: MDHEN, SYDVKM. The CDR3 runs to 16 residues. V shed 3 bases and J shed 0 bases, with 12 bases lying between them. CDR3 residues: CASSLRRASSYNEQFF. For the CDR3, the DNA is TGTGCCAGCAGTTTGAGGCGGGCGAGCTCCTACAATGAGCAGTTCTTC.

The chain links TRBV10-3 to TRBJ1-1, with TRBD1 as a possible D gene (5 bases). With 6 bases removed from V and 2 bases from J, the gap between germline ends came to 13 bases. The CDR3 consists of 14 residues. Per the germline V gene, CDR1 is ENHRY and CDR2 is SYGVKD. The CDR3 protein is CAISLGTGNTEAFF. CDR3 in DNA: TGTGCCATCAGCCTAGGGACGGGAAACACTGAAGCTTTCTTT.

The chain recombines TRBV19 with TRBJ2-3; TRBD1 matches at 9 bases. CDR3 length equals 17 residues. The J segment lost 5 bases and the V segment lost 2 bases, leaving 11 bases of the junction unmatched. Germline-derived CDR1 and CDR2 are LNHDA and SQIVND (reference sequence). The CDR3 sequence is CASSIWGPGTGIDTQYF. CDR3 nucleotide sequence: TGTGCCAGTAGTATATGGGGACCCGGGACAGGGATAGATACGCAGTATTTT.

This chain joins TRBV6-5 and TRBJ2-2; tentative D call: TRBD2 (6 bases). The CDR3 has 15 amino acids. CDR1 is MNHEY and CDR2 is SVGAGI in the germline V gene. Between the trimmed V and J ends, which lost 2 bases and 1 base, there was a span of 8 bases. The CDR3 region has the DNA TGTGCCAGCAGTTACGGGACTCTGAACACCGGGGAGCTGTTTTTT. Translating gives CASSYGTLNTGELFF.

This rearrangement joins TRBV19 to TRBJ1-5; 8 nucleotides agree with TRBD1. This CDR3 is built from 15 residues. CDR1 is LNHDA, CDR2 SQIVND, per germline (reference sequence). Losses at the gene ends were 10 bases for V and 5 bases for J; bases not matched to a gene: 13. CDR3 in amino acids: CATSTVDRVYQPQHF. The CDR3, as DNA: TGTGCCACCTCTACTGTGGACAGGGTGTATCAGCCCCAGCATTTT.

The rearrangement links TRBV7-9 to TRBJ2-5, with TRBD2 matching over 8 bases. The J call is in doubt because the DNA end fits TRBJ2-7 better. The CDR3 is 12 residues long. From germline, CDR1 is SEHNR and CDR2 FQNEAQ (reference sequence). The CDR3 sequence is CATEREPYEQYF. DNA for the CDR3: TGTGCCACCGAGCGGGAGCCCTACGAGCAGTACTTC.

The V gene is TRBV4-2, the J gene TRBJ2-1; 10 nucleotides match TRBD2. J was trimmed by 0 bases and V by 1 base; bases with no gene match: 6. The CDR3 covers 18 residues. Germline CDR1 and CDR2: LGHNA and YNFKEQ. In nucleotides, the CDR3 is TGTGCCAGCAGCCAAGCCAGGACTAGCGGAAGCTCCTACAATGAGCAGTTCTTC. Its protein product is CASSQARTSGSSYNEQFF.

V is TRBV25-1 and J is TRBJ1-6; D unresolved. Germline lookup yields CDR1 MGHDK and CDR2 SYGVNS. The length of the CDR3 is 15 residues. V dropped 4 bases and J dropped 7 bases, with 14 bases sitting between them. The CDR3 reads CASSGGYRRNSPLHF. The CDR3 DNA sequence: TGTGCCAGCAGTGGAGGGTATAGAAGAAATTCACCCCTCCACTTT.

The rearrangement uses TRBV7-8 and TRBJ2-2; 11 positions agree with TRBD2. This CDR3 is built from 14 residues. The ends lost 6 bases at V and 5 bases at J; junction bases unmatched: 2. Germline V gene lookup returns CDR1 SGHVS and CDR2 FQNEAQ. The CDR3 coding sequence is TGTGCCAGCAGGACTAGCGGGGCTACCGGGGAGCTGTTTTTT. Translation: CASRTSGATGELFF.

The V gene is TRBV28, the J gene TRBJ1-4, with D perhaps matching TRBD1 (6 bases). The V and J ends lost 5 bases and 4 bases respectively, with 14 bases between them. The CDR3 totals 15 residues. CDR1 MDHEN and CDR2 SYDVKM come from the germline V gene. The CDR3: CASSGHRAHNEKLFF. The CDR3 nucleotides read TGTGCCAGCAGTGGCCACAGGGCCCATAATGAAAAACTGTTTTTT.

The chain carries TRBV4-1 and TRBJ2-7; TRBD2 matches at 7 bases. The CDR3 length is 15 residues. Trimming took 4 bases from V and 2 from J; bases not matched to a gene: 8. Germline CDR1 is MGHRA and CDR2 is YSYEKL. CDR3 region: CASSPQGRETYEQYF. CDR3 coding DNA: TGCGCCAGCAGCCCGCAAGGGCGGGAGACCTACGAGCAGTACTTC.

The rearrangement uses TRBV21-1 and TRBJ2-3; TRBD2, the table's D call, was not compared with the DNA. TRBV21-1 is classified as a pseudogene. The CDR3 consists of 16 residues. CDR3 nucleotides: TGTGCCAGCAGCAAGCTAGCGGGAGGGCCGGGAGATACGCAGTATTTT. Protein: CASSKLAGGPGDTQYF.

The rearrangement joins TRBV29-1 to TRBJ2-2; 9 nucleotides agree with TRBD1. CDR3 length: 14 residues. Trimming at V came to 6 bases and at J to 5 bases, leaving 7 bases not matched to a gene. Germline values: CDR1 SQVTM, CDR2 ANQGSEA. The CDR3 reads CSVAPGQGTGELFF. The CDR3 bases are TGCAGCGTAGCTCCGGGACAGGGAACCGGGGAGCTGTTTTTT.

The chain uses TRBV9 and TRBJ2-3; the D gene is possibly TRBD1 (5 bases). CDR3 size: 13 residues. Germline CDR1 SGDLS, CDR2 YYNGEE. Trimming took off 6 bases at V and 4 bases at J, with 12 bases between the two ends. CDR3 nucleotide sequence: TGTGCCAGCACGCAGGGTGCGGCAGATACGCAGTATTTT. Translating it yields CASTQGAADTQYF. Full variable domain (remainder filled in from reference TRBV9 and TRBJ2-3): DSGVTQTPKHLITATGQRVTLRCSPRSGDLSVYWYQQSLDQGLQFLIQYYNGEERAKGNILERFSAQQFPDLHSELNLSSLELGDSALYFCASTQGAADTQYFGPGTRLTVL.

This clone was counted once. The V gene is TRBV6-5, the J gene TRBJ1-1; 7 nucleotides align to TRBD1. Germline CDR1 reads MNHEY; CDR2 reads SVGAGI. The CDR3 is made up of 10 amino acids. V lost 8 bases and J lost 8; bases outside the gene matches: 2. CDR3 coding DNA: TGTGCCAGCCGGGGACAGGAAGCTTTCTTT. Its protein product is CASRGQEAFF.